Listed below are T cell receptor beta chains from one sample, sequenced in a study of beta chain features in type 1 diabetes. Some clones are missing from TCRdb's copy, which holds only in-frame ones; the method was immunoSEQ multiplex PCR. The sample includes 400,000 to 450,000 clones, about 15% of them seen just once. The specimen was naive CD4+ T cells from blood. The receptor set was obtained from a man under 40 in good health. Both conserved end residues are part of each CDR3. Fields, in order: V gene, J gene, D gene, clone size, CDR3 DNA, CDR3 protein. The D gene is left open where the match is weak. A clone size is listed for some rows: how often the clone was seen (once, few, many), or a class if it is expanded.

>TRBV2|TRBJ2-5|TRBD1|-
TGTGCCAGCAGTGAAAACAGGGGAGAGACCCAGTACTTC
CASSENRGETQYF
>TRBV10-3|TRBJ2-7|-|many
TGTGCCATCAGTGAGGCAGGGCCTAGCTCCTACGAGCAGTACTTC
CAISEAGPSSYEQYF
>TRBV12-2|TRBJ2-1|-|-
TGTGCAAGTCGCCTATCAGACAGGGACCCCCATGAGCAGTTCTTC
CASRLSDRDPHEQFF
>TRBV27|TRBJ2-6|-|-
TGTGCCAGCACACCTACCGGGGCCAACGTCCTGACTTTC
CASTPTGANVLTF
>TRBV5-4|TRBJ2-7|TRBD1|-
TGTGCCAGCAGGAAGGACAGGGGGACGTACGAGCAGTACTTC
CASRKDRGTYEQYF
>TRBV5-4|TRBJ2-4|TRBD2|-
TGTGCCAGCAGCGCATATCCCTCGGGACTAGCGTTTATTCAGTACTTC
CASSAYPSGLAFIQYF
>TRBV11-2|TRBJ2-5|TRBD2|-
TGTGCCAGCAGCTTGACTAGCGGGATTCGTCAAGAGACCCAGTACTTC
CASSLTSGIRQETQYF
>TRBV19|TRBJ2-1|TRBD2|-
TGTGCCAGTAGTTCTAGCGGGGTCTCCTACAATGAGCAGTTCTTC
CASSSSGVSYNEQFF
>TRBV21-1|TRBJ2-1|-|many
TGTGCCAGCAGCAATGAGCAGTTCTTC
CASSNEQFF
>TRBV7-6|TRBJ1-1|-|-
TGTGCCAGCAGCCTAGGTTCGCAGGCGGCCAGCTCGGCTTTCTTT
CASSLGSQAASSAFF
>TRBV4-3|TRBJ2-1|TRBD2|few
TGCGCCAGCAGCCAACGGACGCGGACTAGCGGGAACCCAGGAGAGCAGTTCTTC
CASSQRTRTSGNPGEQFF
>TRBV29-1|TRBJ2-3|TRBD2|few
TGCAGCGTGGGGACTAGCGGGGTAACAGATACGCAGTATTTT
CSVGTSGVTDTQYF
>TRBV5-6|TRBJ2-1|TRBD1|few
TGTGCCAGCAGCTTAGGGACAGGGACCGCTTACAATGAGCAGTTCTTC
CASSLGTGTAYNEQFF
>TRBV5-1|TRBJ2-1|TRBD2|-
TGCGCCAGCAGCTTTAGCGGGAGGTACAATGAGCAGTTCTTC
CASSFSGRYNEQFF
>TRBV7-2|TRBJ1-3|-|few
TGTGCCAGCAGCGCCGGAAGCATCTCTGGAAACACCATATATTTT
CASSAGSISGNTIYF
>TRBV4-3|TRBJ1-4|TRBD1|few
TGCGCCAGCAGCCAAGGGGGACAGGGGGCTAATGAAAAACTGTTTTTT
CASSQGGQGANEKLFF
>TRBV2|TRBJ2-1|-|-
TGTGCCAGCGTTAGCGGAAGCTCCTACAATGAGCAGTTCTTC
CASVSGSSYNEQFF
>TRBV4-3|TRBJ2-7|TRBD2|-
TGCGCCAGCAGCCAAGACTGGCGGGGGGCCTACGAGCAGTACTTC
CASSQDWRGAYEQYF
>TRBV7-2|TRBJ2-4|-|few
TGTGCCAGCAGCTTAGATCTTCTTCAGGCAAACATTCAGTACTTC
CASSLDLLQANIQYF
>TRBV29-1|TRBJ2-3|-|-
TGCAGCGTTCGACAGTTAAACGCAGATACGCAGTATTTT
CSVRQLNADTQYF
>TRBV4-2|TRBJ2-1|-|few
TGTGCCAGCAGCCAAGTATCAGGGGACTACAATGAGCAGTTCTTC
CASSQVSGDYNEQFF
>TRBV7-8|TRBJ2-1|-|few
TGTGCCAGCAGCCTCAGGGCGCTCTCCTACAATGAGCAGTTCTTC
CASSLRALSYNEQFF
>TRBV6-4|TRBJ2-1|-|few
TGTGCCAGCAGCGCCGAGCTAGACTATGAGCAGTTCTTC
CASSAELDYEQFF
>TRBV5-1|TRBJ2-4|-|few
TGCGCCAGCAGCTTAAAGGGAAACATTCAGTACTTC
CASSLKGNIQYF
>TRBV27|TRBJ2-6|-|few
TGTGCCAGCAGTTTAAGGTCTGGGGCCAACGTCCTGACTTTC
CASSLRSGANVLTF
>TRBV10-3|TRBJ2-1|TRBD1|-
TGTGCCATCAAAAGACAGGGCTACAATGAGCAGTTCTTC
CAIKRQGYNEQFF
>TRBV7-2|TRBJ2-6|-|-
TGTGCCAGCAGCCGTATAGGAATTCCTGGGGCCAACGTCCTGACTTTC
CASSRIGIPGANVLTF
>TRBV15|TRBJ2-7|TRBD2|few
TGTGCCACCAGCGGAGGACTAGCCGGTAGCTACGAGCAGTACTTC
CATSGGLAGSYEQYF
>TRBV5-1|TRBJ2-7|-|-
TGCGCCAGCAGCTTGGATTCCGGGACCGAAAGAGAGCAGTACTTC
CASSLDSGTEREQYF
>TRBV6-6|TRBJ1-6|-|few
TGTGCCAGCAGTTACTCCGGGGACGGATCACCCCTCCACTTT
CASSYSGDGSPLHF
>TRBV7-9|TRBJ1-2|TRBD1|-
TGTGCCAGCAGCGGGACAGGGAAGTATGGCTACACCTTC
CASSGTGKYGYTF